This T cell receptor beta chain originates from a study of regulatory T cells in long-lasting Graves disease. Study information: Antithyroid drugs had been taken by newly diagnosed Graves' patients for under 3 months.

Both iRepertoire HTBI primers and Arm-PCR of CDR3 regions were used to build the TCR beta libraries. TCRdb called the multiplex PCR reads again in MiXCR, with one record for every CDR3 protein. The table lists about 320,000 distinct CDR3 sequences, about 18% of them singletons, with about 39% in the top ten. This clonotype was detected ten times or more. What it recognizes is unknown. The CDR3 totals 17 residues. V lost 0 bases and J 0 bases, leaving 13 bases between the germline ends. Time point: newly diagnosed GD, antithyroid drugs for less than 3 months. From RNA extracted from PBMCs, the TCR library was made. General study findings and limits: TRBV28, TRBJ1-2 and TRBJ2-5 were favored in persistent disease.

The input for sequencing was peripheral blood mononuclear cells (PBMCs), taken at new diagnosis, from a patient treated with antithyroid drugs. The chain uses TRBV12-3 or TRBV12-4 and TRBJ2-3, with D uncertain. The TCR comes from a female donor with Graves disease. This chain's CDR3 is CASSLAEWDLSTDTQYF. CDR3 coding DNA: TGTGCCAGCAGTTTAGCGGAGTGGGATCTGAGCACAGATACGCAGTATTTT.